These 17 T cell receptor beta chains share one sample of origin, sequenced in a study of CD8+ T cells in alopecia areata. Sorting of pooled cutaneous lymph node cells was based on CD4, CD8alpha, NKG2D, NKG2ACE and other markers. RNA extraction and reverse transcription yielded cDNA as sequencing template. Using immunoSEQ multiplex PCR, the repertoire was profiled, and TCRdb retains in-frame clones only, with some absent. The specimen has more than 250,000 clones, none found just once. The sequenced sample was CD4+ T cells sorted from a lymph node. The receptors were sampled from a C3H/HeJ mouse with alopecia areata. MHC haplotype: H2-k.

This clone was detected only a few times. The genes are named according to mouse. The CDR3 goes on 4 residues after the read ends, and that part is filled in from the germline J gene. This chain uses TRBV19 with TRBJ2-1; 8 bases agree with TRBD1. The CDR3 is 16 amino acids. Per the germline V gene, CDR1 is FNHDT and CDR2 is SITEND (reference sequence). Unmatched junction bases numbered 7, after V lost 4 bases and J lost 1 base. The sequenced CDR3 bases are TGTGCCAGCAGTGCCCCCCGACAGGGGAACTATGCT. Its protein is CASSAPRQGNYA. The full CDR3 is CASSAPRQGNYAEQFF.

On this clone: Gene names are the mouse ones. Read sequence stops 4 residues before the CDR3 end, and the germline J gene provides the missing end. Other DNA sequences within the sample encode an identical CDR3. The chain carries TRBV13-1 and TRBJ1-2; 7 bases map to TRBD1. Germline V lookup: CDR1 NSHNY, CDR2 SYGAGN. V was clipped by 0 bases and J by 0 bases; unmatched bases: 2. The CDR3 runs 15 residues. The CDR3: CASSDAGQANSDYTF. The CDR3 DNA, read in part, is TGTGCCAGCAGTGATGCCGGACAGGCAAACTCC.

A note on this clone: The gene names given are mouse names. The sequenced part of the CDR3 DNA is TGTGCCAGCTCGGACTGGAACTAT. Translation: CASSDWNY. From start to end, the CDR3 is CASSDWNYEQYF. The chain is built from TRBV13-1 and TRBJ2-7; TRBD2 agrees at 7 bases. The read ends 4 residues early relative to the CDR3; the germline J gene fills the gap. J lost 3 bases, V lost 7 bases, and 4 bases had no gene match. Germline V gene data show CDR1 as NSHNY and CDR2 as SYGAGN. CDR3 size: 12 residues.

This clone was seen a handful of times. Any gene name here is a mouse gene name. The CDR3 goes on 4 residues after the read ends, and that part is filled in from the germline J gene. The sample holds other DNA sequences that translate to the same CDR3. The chain employs TRBV31 and TRBJ2-1, with no clear D. The CDR3 runs to 14 residues. Germline CDR1 reads GKSSPN; CDR2 reads SITVG. With 0 bases removed from V and 0 bases from J, the gap between germline ends came to 6 bases. The CDR3 bases that were read are TGTGCCTGGAGTCTGGGCCTTAACTATGCT. Amino acid sequence: CAWSLGLNYA. The full CDR3 reads CAWSLGLNYAEQFF.

In the case of this clone: The gene symbols are mouse symbols. The read ends 4 residues early relative to the CDR3; the germline J gene fills the gap. V is TRBV14 and J is TRBJ2-5, with 9 bases aligning to TRBD1. Germline CDR1 and CDR2: SGHDT and FRDEAV. CDR3 length: 14 residues. Losses at the gene ends were 4 bases for V and 2 bases for J; bases not matched to a gene: 2. The part of the CDR3 DNA that was read is TGTGCCAGCAGTACGACAGGGGGCCAAGAC. Its translation: CASSTTGGQD. The entire CDR3 protein is CASSTTGGQDTQYF.

This clone was detected a few times. Mouse gene names apply. The CDR3 protein is CAAGGRSAETLYF. Partial CDR3 DNA: TGTGCGGCGGGGGGGCGTAGTGCAGAA. The chain couples TRBV13-1 to TRBJ2-3; 8 bases match TRBD2. With the read ending 4 residues before the CDR3 end, the germline J gene is used to fill in that end. Germline V gives CDR1 NSHNY, CDR2 SYGAGN. The CDR3 loop spans 13 amino acids.

In regard to this clone: Genes and germline come from the mouse. Read sequence stops 4 residues before the CDR3 end, and the germline J gene provides the missing end. Other nucleotide sequences from this sample produce the same CDR3. V and J are TRBV5 and TRBJ2-5; 7 bases are shared with TRBD1. V dropped 4 bases and J dropped 2; count of bases not matched to a gene: 3. The germline CDR1 and CDR2 sequences are LGHNA and YNLKQL (reference sequence). CDR3 length: 14 residues. CDR3 residues: CASSPSGGQDTQYF. Partial CDR3 DNA: TGTGCCAGCAGCCCCTCAGGGGGCCAAGAC.

The sample holds a few counts of this clone. All gene names here are mouse names. Read sequence stops 4 residues before the CDR3 end, and the germline J gene provides the missing end. The chain recombines TRBV5 with TRBJ2-1; 8 bases fit TRBD2. The CDR3 is made up of 14 amino acids. The V and J ends lost 3 bases and 4 bases, in that order; junction bases with no gene match: 2. Looked up from germline, CDR1 is LGHNA and CDR2 is YNLKQL (reference sequence). The CDR3: CASSHGGAYAEQFF. The sequenced part of the CDR3 DNA is TGTGCCAGCAGCCACGGGGGGGCTTATGCT.

Points on this clone: Gene names are mouse gene names. The read ends 4 residues early relative to the CDR3; the germline J gene fills the gap. At the DNA level, this CDR3 is encoded by other sequences in the same sample as well. The chain carries TRBV13-3 and TRBJ2-3, with 10 positions matching TRBD2. This CDR3 comprises 16 residues. Per the germline V gene, CDR1 is NNHDY and CDR2 is SYVADS. Trimming at V came to 4 bases and at J to 0 bases, leaving 5 bases not matched to a gene. CDR3 amino acids: CASSRTGGTSAETLYF. Incomplete CDR3 DNA: TGTGCCAGCAGTCGGACTGGGGGTACTAGTGCAGAA.

As to this clone: Gene names follow the mouse nomenclature. Read coverage stops 4 residues before the CDR3 terminus; the germline J gene supplies the remainder. Other DNA sequences in the sample encode the same CDR3. The chain is built from TRBV31 and TRBJ2-2; D gene unclear. CDR3 length equals 14 residues. The germline V gene has CDR1 GKSSPN and CDR2 SITVG. V was clipped by 0 bases and J by 0 bases, with 5 bases between them. The CDR3 protein is CAWSLTTNTGQLYF. CDR3 DNA (partial): TGTGCCTGGAGTCTTACAACAAACACCGGG.

Details on this clone: Gene names and germline refer to mouse. The read gets to within 4 residues of the CDR3 end, and the germline J gene fills in the rest. This chain links TRBV5 with TRBJ2-3; possible D gene TRBD1, 6 bases. The CDR3 is 14 amino acids. V shed 0 bases and J shed 4 bases, with 8 bases lying between them. Germline V gene lookup returns CDR1 LGHNA and CDR2 YNLKQL (reference sequence). The chain's CDR3 is CASSQDGTTETLYF. CDR3 DNA, as far as it was read: TGTGCCAGCAGCCAAGATGGGACAACAGAA.

This clone turned up a few times. These gene names are mouse names. Coverage ceases 4 residues before the CDR3 finishes, and the germline J gene fills in the end. Within the sample, other DNA sequences also encode this same CDR3. The chain has TRBV1 and TRBJ1-1, with TRBD1 identical over 9 bases. The germline CDR1 and CDR2 sequences are NSQYPW and LRSPGD (reference sequence). V lost 3 bases and J lost 1; bases outside the gene matches: 6. This CDR3 is 16 amino acids long. The CDR3 spells CTCSAQSQGANTEVFF. The DNA read from the CDR3 is TGCACCTGCAGTGCCCAATCACAGGGGGCGAACACA.

This clone turned up a few times. Genes and germline come from the mouse. The read halts 4 residues ahead of the CDR3 end, with the missing end drawn from the germline J gene. The sample holds other DNA sequences that translate to the same CDR3. The chain links TRBV13-1 to TRBJ2-2, with 7 positions matching TRBD1. This CDR3 is built from 15 residues. Germline assignment: CDR1 NSHNY and CDR2 SYGAGN. J was trimmed by 3 bases and V by 5 bases; bases with no gene match: 7. CDR3 residues: CASSRDRGDTGQLYF. The sequenced CDR3 bases are TGTGCCAGCAGCCGGGACAGAGGGGACACCGGG.

On this clone: The gene symbols are mouse symbols. The CDR3 end is not reached by the read, which stops 4 residues before it; the germline J gene fills it in. At the DNA level, this CDR3 is encoded by other sequences in the same sample as well. The V gene is TRBV5, the J gene TRBJ2-3; 11 positions match TRBD2. Germline-derived CDR1 and CDR2 are LGHNA and YNLKQL (reference sequence). The CDR3 is made up of 17 amino acids. The V gene end was trimmed by 0 bases and the J gene end by 0 bases; junction bases not matched to a gene: 2. The chain's CDR3 is CASSQDRTGGSAETLYF. The DNA read from the CDR3 is TGTGCCAGCAGCCAAGATAGGACTGGGGGGAGTGCAGAA.

This clone was observed a few times. A much larger clone lies one base from this, so it may be a read error. Each gene name is a mouse one. The read terminates 4 residues before the CDR3 end, so the remaining end is supplied by the germline J gene. The chain has TRBV14 and TRBJ2-7; TRBD2 is a possible D gene (6 bases). Germline values: CDR1 SGHDT, CDR2 FRDEAV. V lost 1 base, J lost 0 bases, and 8 bases lay in between. The CDR3 is 14 residues long. The DNA read from the CDR3 is TGTGCCAGCAGTTTCGGGGGGAGCTCCTAT. Translating it yields CASSFGGSSY. The full CDR3 protein is CASSFGGSSYEQYF.

This clone was detected only a few times. The gene symbols are mouse symbols. The CDR3 end lies 4 residues beyond the end of the read and is filled in from the germline J gene. The rearrangement links TRBV14 to TRBJ2-2; TRBD1 agrees at 9 bases. Germline lookup yields CDR1 SGHDT and CDR2 FRDEAV. After removal of 2 bases from V and 0 bases from J, the junction contained 5 bases not matched to a gene. The CDR3 runs 17 residues. CDR3 region: CASSLNRDRANTGQLYF. The part of the CDR3 DNA that was read is TGTGCCAGCAGTTTGAACCGGGACAGGGCAAACACCGGG.

This clone was found many times. Germline and genes: mouse. The CDR3 here is CASSEYWGAQDTQYF. Partial CDR3 DNA: TGTGCCAGCAGTGAATACTGGGGGGCCCAAGAC. The chain is built from TRBV13-3 and TRBJ2-5, with TRBD2 matching over 9 bases. The read gets to within 4 residues of the CDR3 end, and the germline J gene fills in the rest. This CDR3 region has 15 residues. V was clipped by 2 bases and J by 2 bases; unmatched bases: 3. Germline V gene sequence: CDR1 NNHDY, CDR2 SYVADS.